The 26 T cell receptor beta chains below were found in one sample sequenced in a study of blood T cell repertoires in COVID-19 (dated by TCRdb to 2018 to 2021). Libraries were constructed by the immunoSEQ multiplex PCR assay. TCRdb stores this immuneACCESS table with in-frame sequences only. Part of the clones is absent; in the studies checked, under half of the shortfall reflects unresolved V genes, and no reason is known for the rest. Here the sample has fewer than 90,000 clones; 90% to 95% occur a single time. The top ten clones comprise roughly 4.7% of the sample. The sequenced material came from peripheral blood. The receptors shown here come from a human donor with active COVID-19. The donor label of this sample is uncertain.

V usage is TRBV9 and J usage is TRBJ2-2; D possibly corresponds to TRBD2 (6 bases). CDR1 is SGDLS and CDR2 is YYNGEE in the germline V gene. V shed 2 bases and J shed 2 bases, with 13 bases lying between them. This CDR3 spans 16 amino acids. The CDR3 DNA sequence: TGTGCCAGCAGCGTTAGCGGACGTGCTAACACCGGGGAGCTGTTTTTT. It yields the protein CASSVSGRANTGELFF.

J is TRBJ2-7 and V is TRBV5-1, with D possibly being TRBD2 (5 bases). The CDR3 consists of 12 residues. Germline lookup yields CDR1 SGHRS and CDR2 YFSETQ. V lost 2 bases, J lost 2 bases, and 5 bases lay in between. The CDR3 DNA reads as TGCGCCAGCAGCTTCGGGACCTACGAGCAGTACTTC. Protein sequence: CASSFGTYEQYF.

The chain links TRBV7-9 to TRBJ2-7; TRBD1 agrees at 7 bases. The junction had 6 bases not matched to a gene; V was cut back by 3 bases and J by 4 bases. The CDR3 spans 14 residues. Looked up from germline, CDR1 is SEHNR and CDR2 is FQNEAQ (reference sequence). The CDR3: CASSFKGAAYEQYF. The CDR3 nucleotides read TGTGCCAGCAGCTTCAAGGGGGCGGCGTACGAGCAGTACTTC.

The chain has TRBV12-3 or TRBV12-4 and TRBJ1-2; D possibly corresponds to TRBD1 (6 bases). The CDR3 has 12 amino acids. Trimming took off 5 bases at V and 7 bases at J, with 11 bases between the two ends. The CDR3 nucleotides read TGTGCCAGCAGTCCACAGGGATTTGGCTACACCTTC. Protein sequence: CASSPQGFGYTF.

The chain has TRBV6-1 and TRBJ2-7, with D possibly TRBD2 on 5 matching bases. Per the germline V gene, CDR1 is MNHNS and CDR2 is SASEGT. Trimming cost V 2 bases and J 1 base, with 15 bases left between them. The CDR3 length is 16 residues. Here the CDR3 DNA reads TGTGCCAGCAGTGAATCCGCCGGAGGCTTTTCCTACGAGCAGTACTTC. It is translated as CASSESAGGFSYEQYF.

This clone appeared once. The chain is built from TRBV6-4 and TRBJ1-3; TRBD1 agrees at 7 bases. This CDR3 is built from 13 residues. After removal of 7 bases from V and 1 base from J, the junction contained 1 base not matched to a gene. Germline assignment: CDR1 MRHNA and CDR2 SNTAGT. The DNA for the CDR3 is TGTGCCAGCACACAGGGGTCTGGAAACACCATATATTTT. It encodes CASTQGSGNTIYF.

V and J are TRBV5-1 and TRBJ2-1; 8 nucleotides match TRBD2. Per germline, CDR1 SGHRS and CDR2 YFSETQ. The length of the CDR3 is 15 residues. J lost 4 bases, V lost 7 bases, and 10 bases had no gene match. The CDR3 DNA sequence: TGCGCCAGCGAAACAAGCGGGGGCCGTTACAATGAGCAGTTCTTC. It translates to CASETSGGRYNEQFF.

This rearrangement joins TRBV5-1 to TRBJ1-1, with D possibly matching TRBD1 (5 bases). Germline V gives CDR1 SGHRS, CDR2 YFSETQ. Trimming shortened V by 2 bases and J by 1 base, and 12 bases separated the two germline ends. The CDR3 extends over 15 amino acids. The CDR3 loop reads CASSLNRFSNTEAFF. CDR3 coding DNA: TGCGCCAGCAGCTTAAACAGGTTTTCGAACACTGAAGCTTTCTTT.

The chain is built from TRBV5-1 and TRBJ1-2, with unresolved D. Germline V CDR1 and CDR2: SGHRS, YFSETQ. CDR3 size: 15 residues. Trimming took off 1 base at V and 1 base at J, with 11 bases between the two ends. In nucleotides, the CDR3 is TGCGCCAGCAGCTTGTCTCCAGCGGTTAACTATGGCTACACCTTC. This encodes CASSLSPAVNYGYTF.

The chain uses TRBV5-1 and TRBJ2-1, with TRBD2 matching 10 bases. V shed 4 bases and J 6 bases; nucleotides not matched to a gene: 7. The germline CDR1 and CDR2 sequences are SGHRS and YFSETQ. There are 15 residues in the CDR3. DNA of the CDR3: TGCGCCAGCAGCGTGCCGGGACTAGCGAGCAATGAGCAGTTCTTC. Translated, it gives CASSVPGLASNEQFF.

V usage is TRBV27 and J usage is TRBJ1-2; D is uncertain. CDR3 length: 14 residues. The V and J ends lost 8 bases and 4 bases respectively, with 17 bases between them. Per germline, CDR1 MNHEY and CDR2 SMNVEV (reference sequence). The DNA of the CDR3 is TGTGCCAGCGCGGGTGTGGCGAGTGGCTATGGCTACACCTTC. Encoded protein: CASAGVASGYGYTF.

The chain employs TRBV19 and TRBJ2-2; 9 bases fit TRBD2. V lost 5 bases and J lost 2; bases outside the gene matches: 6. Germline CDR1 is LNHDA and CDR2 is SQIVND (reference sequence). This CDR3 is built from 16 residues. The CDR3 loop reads CASSFPTSGNTGELFF. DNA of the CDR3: TGTGCCAGTAGTTTCCCGACTAGCGGTAACACCGGGGAGCTGTTTTTT.

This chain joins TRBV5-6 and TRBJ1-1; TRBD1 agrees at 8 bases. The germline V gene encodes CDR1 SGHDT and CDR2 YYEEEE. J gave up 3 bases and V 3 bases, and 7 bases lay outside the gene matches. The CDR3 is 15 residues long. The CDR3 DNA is TGTGCCAGCAGCTCGCGGACAGGGAGATACACTGAAGCTTTCTTT. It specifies CASSSRTGRYTEAFF.

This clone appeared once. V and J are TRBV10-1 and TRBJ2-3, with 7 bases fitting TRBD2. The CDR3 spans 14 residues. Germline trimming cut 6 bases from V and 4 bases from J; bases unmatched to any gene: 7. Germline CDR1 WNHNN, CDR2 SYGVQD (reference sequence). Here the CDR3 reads CASSYSGAADTQYF. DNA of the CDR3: TGCGCCAGCAGCTACAGCGGGGCGGCAGATACGCAGTATTTT.

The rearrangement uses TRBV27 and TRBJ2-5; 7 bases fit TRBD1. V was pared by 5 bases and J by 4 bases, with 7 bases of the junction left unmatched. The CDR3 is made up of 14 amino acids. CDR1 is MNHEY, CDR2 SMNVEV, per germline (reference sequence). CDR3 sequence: CASSVNRGRETQYF. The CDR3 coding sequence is TGTGCCAGCAGTGTAAACAGGGGTCGAGAGACCCAGTACTTC.

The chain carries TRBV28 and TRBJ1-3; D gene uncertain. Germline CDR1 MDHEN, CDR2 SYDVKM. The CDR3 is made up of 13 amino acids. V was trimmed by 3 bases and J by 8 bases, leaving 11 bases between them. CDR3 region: CASSLGREHTIYF. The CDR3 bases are TGTGCCAGCAGTTTGGGTCGGGAACACACCATATATTTT.

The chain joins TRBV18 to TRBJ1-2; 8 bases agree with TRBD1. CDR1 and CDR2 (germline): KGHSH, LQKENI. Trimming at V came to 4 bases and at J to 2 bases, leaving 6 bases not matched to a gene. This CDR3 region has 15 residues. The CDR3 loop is CASSHGQGGNYGYTF. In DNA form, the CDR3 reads TGTGCCAGCTCACACGGACAGGGTGGGAACTATGGCTACACCTTC.

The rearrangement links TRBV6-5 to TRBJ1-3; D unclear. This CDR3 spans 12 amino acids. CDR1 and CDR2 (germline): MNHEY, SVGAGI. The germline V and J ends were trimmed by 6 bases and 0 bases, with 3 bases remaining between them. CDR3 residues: CASRSSGNTIYF. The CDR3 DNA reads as TGTGCCAGCAGGAGCTCTGGAAACACCATATATTTT.

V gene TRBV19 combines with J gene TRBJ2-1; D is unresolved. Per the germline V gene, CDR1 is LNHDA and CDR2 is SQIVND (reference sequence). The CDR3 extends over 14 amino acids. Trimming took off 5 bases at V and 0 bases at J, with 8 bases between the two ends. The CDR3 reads CASSRRSSYNEQFF. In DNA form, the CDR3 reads TGTGCCAGTAGTCGGCGGAGCTCCTACAATGAGCAGTTCTTC.

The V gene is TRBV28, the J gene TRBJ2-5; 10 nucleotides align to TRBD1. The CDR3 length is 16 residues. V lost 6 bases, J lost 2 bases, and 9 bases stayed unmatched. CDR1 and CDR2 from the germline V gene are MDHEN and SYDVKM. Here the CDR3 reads CASSPIGQGDQETQYF. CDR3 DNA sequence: TGTGCCAGCAGCCCAATCGGACAGGGGGATCAAGAGACCCAGTACTTC.

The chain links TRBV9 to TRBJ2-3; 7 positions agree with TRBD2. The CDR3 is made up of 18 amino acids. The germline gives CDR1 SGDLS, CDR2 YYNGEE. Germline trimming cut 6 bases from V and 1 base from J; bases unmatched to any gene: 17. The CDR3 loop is CASTASSGASGGTDTQYF. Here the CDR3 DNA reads TGTGCCAGCACCGCCTCTTCTGGGGCTAGCGGTGGCACAGATACGCAGTATTTT.

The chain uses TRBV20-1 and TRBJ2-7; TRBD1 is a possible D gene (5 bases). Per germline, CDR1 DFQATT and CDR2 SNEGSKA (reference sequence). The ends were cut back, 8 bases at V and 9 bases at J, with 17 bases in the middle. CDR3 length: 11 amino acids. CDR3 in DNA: TGCAGTCCCAGGGTTTCGGGCGTGCAGTACTTC. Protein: CSPRVSGVQYF.

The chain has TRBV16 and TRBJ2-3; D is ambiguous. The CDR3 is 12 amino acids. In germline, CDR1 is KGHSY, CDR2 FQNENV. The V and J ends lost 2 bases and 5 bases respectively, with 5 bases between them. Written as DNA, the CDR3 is TGTGCCAGCAGCCAAGTCAGAGATACGCAGTATTTT. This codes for CASSQVRDTQYF.

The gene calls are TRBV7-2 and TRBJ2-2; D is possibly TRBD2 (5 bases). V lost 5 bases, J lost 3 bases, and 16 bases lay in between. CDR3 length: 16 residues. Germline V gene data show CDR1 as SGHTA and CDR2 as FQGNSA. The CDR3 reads CASSPPPGSDTGELFF. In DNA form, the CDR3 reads TGTGCCAGCAGCCCCCCACCGGGGAGTGACACCGGGGAGCTGTTTTTT.

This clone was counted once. The CDR3 DNA follows: TGTGCCGCGAGTAGCGGGGGGGGGAACGAGCAGTACTTC. This gives the protein CAASSGGGNEQYF. The V and J genes are TRBV6-5 and TRBJ2-7; 11 bases match TRBD2. V lost 11 bases to trimming and J lost 5 bases; unmatched junction nucleotides: 8. Germline V CDR1 and CDR2: MNHEY, SVGAGI. This CDR3 comprises 13 residues.

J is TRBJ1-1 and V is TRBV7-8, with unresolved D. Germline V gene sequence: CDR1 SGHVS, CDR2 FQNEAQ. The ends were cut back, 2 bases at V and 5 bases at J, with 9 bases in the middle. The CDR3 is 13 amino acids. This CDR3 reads CASSLHDKTEAFF. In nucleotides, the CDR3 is TGTGCCAGCAGCTTACATGACAAAACTGAAGCTTTCTTT. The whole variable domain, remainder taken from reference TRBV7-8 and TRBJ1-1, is GAGVSQSPRYKVAKRGQDVALRCDPISGHVSLFWYQQALGQGPEFLTYFQNEAQLDKSGLPSDRFFAERPEGSVSTLKIQRTQQEDSAVYLCASSLHDKTEAFFGQGTRLTVV.